The 18 T cell receptor beta chains below were found in one sample sequenced in a study of cytomegalovirus exposure and HLA in healthy donors. Use of 60 Vbeta and 13 Jbeta primers characterized the PCR. Profiling relied on immunoSEQ multiplex PCR, and the TCRdb table lists in-frame clones only, not all of them. In the table there are 170,000 or so clones, over 75% of which are singletons. Sequencing was performed on PBMCs. The receptors originated from a woman aged 50 to 65 in good health and CMV-seronegative.

This clone was seen a single time. CDR3 DNA sequence: TGCGCCAGCAGCTTGGGGCCCTCAGGCTCCTACGAGCAGTACTTC. Protein sequence: CASSLGPSGSYEQYF. The V call is TRBV5-1, the J call TRBJ2-5; D not certain. The J call is in doubt because the DNA end fits TRBJ2-7 better. The CDR3 runs to 15 residues. Germline CDR1 reads SGHRS; CDR2 reads YFSETQ.

The chain carries TRBV9 and TRBJ2-5; 7 bases are shared with TRBD1. After removal of 5 bases from V and 3 bases from J, the junction contained 10 bases not matched to a gene. In germline, CDR1 is SGDLS, CDR2 YYNGEE. CDR3 length equals 15 residues. CDR3 amino acids: CASRRGGRLEETQYF. CDR3 coding DNA: TGTGCCAGCAGGAGAGGGGGCAGGTTGGAAGAGACCCAGTACTTC.

The chain carries TRBV4-3 and TRBJ2-1; 8 bases agree with TRBD2. The CDR3 spans 17 residues. Unmatched junction bases numbered 4, after V lost 0 bases and J lost 0 bases. Germline V gives CDR1 LGHNA, CDR2 YSLEER. CDR3 in DNA: TGCGCCAGCAGCCAAGATCTGGCGGGGGGCTCCTACAATGAGCAGTTCTTC. Residues: CASSQDLAGGSYNEQFF.

Comments on this clone: An end of the junction does not agree with germline; a read error may underlie this. The chain is built from TRBV2 and TRBJ2-1; maybe TRBD1 (5 bases). This CDR3 contains 14 residues. Germline values: CDR1 SNHLY, CDR2 FYNNEI. CDR3 sequence: CASSPQGGYHEQFF. CDR3 coding DNA: TGTGCCAGCAGTCCCCAGGGCGGCTACCATGAGCAGTTCTTC.

The rearrangement links TRBV19 to TRBJ1-1; D uncertain. CDR1 is LNHDA, CDR2 SQIVND, per germline (reference sequence). The CDR3 has 12 amino acids. The V and J ends lost 8 bases and 0 bases respectively, with 7 bases between them. The chain's CDR3 is CASSFVNTEAFF. The CDR3 region has the DNA TGTGCCAGTTCTTTCGTGAACACTGAAGCTTTCTTT. Full variable domain (outside the CDR3, taken from reference TRBV19 and TRBJ1-1): DGGITQSPKYLFRKEGQNVTLSCEQNLNHDAMYWYRQDPGQGLRLIYYSQIVNDFQKGDIAEGYSVSREKKESFPLTVTSAQKNPTAFYLCASSFVNTEAFFGQGTRLTVV.

The chain has TRBV10-3 and TRBJ2-1; no clear D gene. V was clipped by 6 bases and J by 2 bases, with 11 bases between them. Germline CDR1 reads ENHRY; CDR2 reads SYGVKD. The CDR3 is made up of 14 amino acids. The CDR3: CAIRPEAAYNEQFF. The CDR3 DNA is TGTGCCATCAGGCCAGAGGCGGCCTACAATGAGCAGTTCTTC.

The V and J genes are TRBV5-1 and TRBJ2-7; 9 bases match TRBD1. CDR3 size: 14 residues. Germline CDR1 SGHRS, CDR2 YFSETQ. The trim removed 7 bases at V and 6 bases at J, leaving 11 bases unmatched. The CDR3 DNA follows: TGCGCCAGCGGACCGGGACAGGGTTCTGCCGAGCAGTACTTC. Translation: CASGPGQGSAEQYF.

The genes are TRBV19 and TRBJ1-1; D is undetermined. The CDR3 is 15 residues long. Germline CDR1 reads LNHDA; CDR2 reads SQIVND (reference sequence). Trimming cost V 1 base and J 11 bases, with 20 bases left between them. The CDR3 protein is CASSIADGGKGGAFF. In DNA, the CDR3 is TGTGCCAGTAGTATAGCCGACGGAGGTAAGGGAGGGGCTTTCTTT.

V usage is TRBV2 and J usage is TRBJ1-4, with a weak D call TRBD1 (5 bases). Germline values: CDR1 SNHLY, CDR2 FYNNEI. There are 15 residues in the CDR3. V lost 4 bases to trimming and J lost 3 bases, with 12 bases between them. The CDR3, as DNA: TGTGCCAGCAGTGCCTCCGGGGGACCTAATGAAAAACTGTTTTTT. It is translated as CASSASGGPNEKLFF. The full variable domain, its missing parts supplied by reference TRBV2 and TRBJ1-4, is EPEVTQTPSHQVTQMGQEVILRCVPISNHLYFYWYRQILGQKVEFLVSFYNNEISEKSEIFDDQFSVERPDGSNFTLKIRSTKLEDSAMYFCASSASGGPNEKLFFGSGTQLSVL.

The rearrangement joins TRBV9 to TRBJ1-1; 7 nucleotides line up with TRBD1. The CDR3 is 14 amino acids. Germline loops: CDR1 SGDLS, CDR2 YYNGEE. V dropped 3 bases and J dropped 8; count of bases not matched to a gene: 10. This CDR3 reads CASSAQTGLGEAFF. Here the CDR3 DNA reads TGTGCCAGCAGCGCCCAGACAGGGTTGGGGGAAGCTTTCTTT. The whole variable domain, filled in from reference TRBV9 and TRBJ1-1, reads DSGVTQTPKHLITATGQRVTLRCSPRSGDLSVYWYQQSLDQGLQFLIQYYNGEERAKGNILERFSAQQFPDLHSELNLSSLELGDSALYFCASSAQTGLGEAFFGQGTRLTVV.

The rearrangement uses TRBV7-3 and TRBJ2-1; 11 bases align to TRBD2. Germline-derived CDR1 and CDR2 are SGHTA and FQGTGA. The CDR3 runs to 15 residues. After removal of 5 bases from V and 8 bases from J, the junction contained 8 bases not matched to a gene. The CDR3 reads CASSDRLAGLDEQFF. CDR3 DNA: TGTGCCAGCAGCGACCGACTAGCGGGACTGGATGAGCAGTTCTTC. The whole variable domain, filled in from reference TRBV7-3 and TRBJ2-1, reads GAGVSQTPSNKVTEKGKYVELRCDPISGHTALYWYRQSLGQGPEFLIYFQGTGAADDSGLPNDRFFAVRPEGSVSTLKIQRTERGDSAVYLCASSDRLAGLDEQFFGPGTRLTVL.

V usage is TRBV5-1 and J usage is TRBJ2-5, with a tentative D call TRBD1 (5 bases). V lost 0 bases, J lost 3 bases, and 9 bases lay in between. The CDR3 totals 14 residues. Germline-derived CDR1 and CDR2 are SGHRS and YFSETQ. The CDR3 DNA sequence: TGCGCCAGCAGCTTGGGACAGCCTAAAGAGACCCAGTACTTC. Translation gives CASSLGQPKETQYF. Looking up the rest from reference TRBV5-1 and TRBJ2-5 gives the full variable domain: KAGVTQTPRYLIKTRGQQVTLSCSPISGHRSVSWYQQTPGQGLQFLFEYFSETQRNKGNFPGRFSGRQFSNSRSEMNVSTLELGDSALYLCASSLGQPKETQYFGPGTRLLVL.

This rearrangement joins TRBV29-1 to TRBJ1-1; 7 bases line up with TRBD1. The length of the CDR3 is 12 residues. CDR1 and CDR2 from the germline V gene are SQVTM and ANQGSEA. V gave up 6 bases and J gave up 3 bases; unmatched junction bases: 4. Written as DNA, the CDR3 is TGCAGCGTCTGTGACAGGGACACTGAAGCTTTCTTT. Protein sequence: CSVCDRDTEAFF.

The chain joins TRBV20-1 to TRBJ1-1, with D unclear. The germline V gene encodes CDR1 DFQATT and CDR2 SNEGSKA (reference sequence). The CDR3 extends over 8 amino acids. CDR3 bases: TGCAGGCGGGGTGAAGCTTTCTTT. Translating it yields CRRGEAFF.

The chain couples TRBV4-3 to TRBJ1-2; 8 nucleotides agree with TRBD1. Losses at the gene ends were 1 base for V and 3 bases for J; bases not matched to a gene: 1. Germline V CDR1 and CDR2: LGHNA, YSLEER. This CDR3 contains 14 residues. Here the CDR3 reads CASSQADRDYGYTF. CDR3 DNA sequence: TGCGCCAGCAGCCAAGCGGACAGGGACTATGGCTACACCTTC.

This CDR3 is CASSVAPRGQETQYF. The CDR3 bases are TGTGCCAGCAGCGTAGCTCCCCGGGGACAAGAGACCCAGTACTTC. The J gene is TRBJ2-5, the V gene TRBV9; D might be TRBD2 (5 bases). Germline CDR1 is SGDLS and CDR2 is YYNGEE. The V end was cut by 0 bases, the J end by 2 bases, with 11 bases between. CDR3 size: 15 residues.

This chain joins TRBV11-2 and TRBJ2-2; TRBD1 might be the D (6 bases). Trimming pared 3 bases from V and 5 bases from J, leaving 7 bases between. The CDR3 has 13 amino acids. Germline CDR1 and CDR2: SGHAT and FQNNGV. CDR3 in amino acids: CASSFGQTGELFF. For the CDR3, the DNA is TGTGCCAGCAGCTTTGGACAGACCGGGGAGCTGTTTTTT.

V is TRBV5-1 and J is TRBJ2-1; maybe TRBD2 (6 bases). CDR3 length equals 17 residues. Germline-derived CDR1 and CDR2 are SGHRS and YFSETQ. The germline V and J ends were trimmed by 1 base and 3 bases, with 17 bases remaining between them. In nucleotides, the CDR3 is TGCGCCAGCAGCTTGTCGACAATAAGGAGGGGCTACAATGAGCAGTTCTTC. Encoded protein: CASSLSTIRRGYNEQFF.